This T cell receptor beta chain is drawn from a study of T-cell reconstitution after alpha-beta-depleted transplantation in children. General study results and limits: One year post-transplant, T-cell counts and diversity were largely derived from T cells produced anew. Alpha-beta T cells about two months after transplant reportedly derived from several hundred expanded graft clones.

On this clonotype: Antigen specificity is unknown.

CDR1 is MNHEY and CDR2 is SMNVEV in the germline V gene (reference sequence). Trimming took 3 bases from V and 0 from J, leaving 9 bases between them. This CDR3 has 15 residues. Unique molecular identifiers were incorporated into the prepared TCRbeta library. TCRdb reanalysed the PCR reads using MiXCR and keeps one entry per CDR3 protein. The sample lists 500,000 or so distinct CDR3 sequences; about an eighth were seen once. The origin of this receptor is a female patient aged 2 to 10 who had a stem cell transplant for aplastic anemia, so the T cells may come from the graft donor. Sequenced material: PBMCs, mostly from graft donor cells, taken 180 days after TCRalphabeta/CD19-depleted stem cell transplant. This sequence joins TRBV27 and TRBJ1-3; no firm D call. CDR3 region: CASSLREPSGNTIYF. The DNA for the CDR3 is TGTGCCAGCAGTTTGCGGGAGCCCTCTGGAAACACCATATATTTT.